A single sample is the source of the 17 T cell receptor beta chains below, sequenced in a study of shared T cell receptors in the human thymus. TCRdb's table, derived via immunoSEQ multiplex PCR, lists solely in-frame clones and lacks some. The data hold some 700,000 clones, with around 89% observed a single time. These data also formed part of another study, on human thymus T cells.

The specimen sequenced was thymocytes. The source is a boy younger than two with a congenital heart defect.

DNA for the CDR3: TGTGCCAGTAGTATGGTGGAGGGGTCGAACACTGAAGCTTTCTTT. Translation gives CASSMVEGSNTEAFF. The chain carries TRBV19 and TRBJ1-1; TRBD1 might be the D (5 bases). CDR1 and CDR2 (germline): LNHDA, SQIVND (reference sequence). The CDR3 has 15 amino acids. V was shortened by 3 bases and J by 1 base, with 12 bases between the two germline ends.

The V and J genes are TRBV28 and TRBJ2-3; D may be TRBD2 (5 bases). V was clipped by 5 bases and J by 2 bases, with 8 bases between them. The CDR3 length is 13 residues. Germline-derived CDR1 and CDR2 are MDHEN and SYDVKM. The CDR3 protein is CASSALATDTQYF. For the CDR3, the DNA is TGTGCCAGCAGTGCCCTAGCCACAGATACGCAGTATTTT.

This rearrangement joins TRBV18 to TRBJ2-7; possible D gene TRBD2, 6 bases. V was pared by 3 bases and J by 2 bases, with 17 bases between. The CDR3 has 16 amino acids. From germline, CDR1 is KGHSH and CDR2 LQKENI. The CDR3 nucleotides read TGTGCCAGCTCACCCGGCCTGGGACTGTCTACCTACGAGCAGTACTTC. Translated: CASSPGLGLSTYEQYF.

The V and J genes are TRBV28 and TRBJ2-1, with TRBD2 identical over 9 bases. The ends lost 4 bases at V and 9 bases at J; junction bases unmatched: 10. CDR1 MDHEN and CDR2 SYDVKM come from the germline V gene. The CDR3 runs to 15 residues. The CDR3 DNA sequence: TGTGCCAGCAGTTCCTTAGCGGGAGAAAGAGGTGAGCAGTTCTTC. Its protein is CASSSLAGERGEQFF.

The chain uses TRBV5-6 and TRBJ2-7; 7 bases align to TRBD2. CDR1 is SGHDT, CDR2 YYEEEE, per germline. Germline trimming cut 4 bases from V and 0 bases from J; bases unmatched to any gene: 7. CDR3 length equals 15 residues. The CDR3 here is CASSPRASGSYEQYF. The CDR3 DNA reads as TGTGCCAGCAGCCCCCGGGCTAGCGGCTCCTACGAGCAGTACTTC.

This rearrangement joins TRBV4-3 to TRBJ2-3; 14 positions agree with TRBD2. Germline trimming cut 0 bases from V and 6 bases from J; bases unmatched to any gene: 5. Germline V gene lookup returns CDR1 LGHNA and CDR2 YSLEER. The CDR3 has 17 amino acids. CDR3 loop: CASSQDLRLAGGDTQYF. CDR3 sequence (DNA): TGCGCCAGCAGCCAAGATCTTCGACTAGCGGGAGGGGATACGCAGTATTTT.

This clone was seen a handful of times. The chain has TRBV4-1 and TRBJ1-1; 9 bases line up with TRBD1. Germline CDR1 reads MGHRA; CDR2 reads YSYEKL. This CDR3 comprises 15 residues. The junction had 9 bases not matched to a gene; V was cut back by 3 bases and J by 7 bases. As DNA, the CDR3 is TGCGCCAGCAGCCAGGCCGGGACAGGGACATATGAAGCTTTCTTT. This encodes CASSQAGTGTYEAFF.

CDR3 loop: CASSTGQGSYEQYF. CDR3 nucleotide sequence: TGTGCCAGCAGCACCGGACAGGGGTCCTACGAGCAGTACTTC. J is TRBJ2-7 and V is TRBV6-1; TRBD1 aligns across 9 bases. V gave up 6 bases and J gave up 1 base; unmatched junction bases: 4. The CDR3 is 14 amino acids. Per germline, CDR1 MNHNS and CDR2 SASEGT.

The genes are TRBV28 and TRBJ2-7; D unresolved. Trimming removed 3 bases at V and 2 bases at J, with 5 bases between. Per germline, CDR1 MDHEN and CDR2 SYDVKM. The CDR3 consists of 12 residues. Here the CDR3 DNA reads TGTGCCAGCAGTTTCCCCGCCTACGAGCAGTACTTC. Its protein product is CASSFPAYEQYF.

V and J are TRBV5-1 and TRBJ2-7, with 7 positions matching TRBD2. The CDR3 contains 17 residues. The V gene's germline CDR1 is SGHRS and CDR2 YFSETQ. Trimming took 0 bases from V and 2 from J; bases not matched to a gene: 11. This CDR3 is CASSLALMDGGTYEQYF. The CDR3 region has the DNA TGCGCCAGCAGCTTGGCCCTTATGGACGGGGGGACCTACGAGCAGTACTTC.

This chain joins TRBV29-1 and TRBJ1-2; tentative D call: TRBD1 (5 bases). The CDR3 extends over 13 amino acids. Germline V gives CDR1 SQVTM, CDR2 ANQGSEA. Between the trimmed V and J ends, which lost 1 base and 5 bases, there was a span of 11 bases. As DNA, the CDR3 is TGCAGCGTTGAAGGGGGCAGGGTATATGGCTACACCTTC. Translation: CSVEGGRVYGYTF.

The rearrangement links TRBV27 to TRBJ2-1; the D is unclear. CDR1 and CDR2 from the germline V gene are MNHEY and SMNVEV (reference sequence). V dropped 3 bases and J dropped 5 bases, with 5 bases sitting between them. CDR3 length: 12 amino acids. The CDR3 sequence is CASSFSNNEQFF. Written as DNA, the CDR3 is TGTGCCAGCAGTTTTAGTAACAATGAGCAGTTCTTC.

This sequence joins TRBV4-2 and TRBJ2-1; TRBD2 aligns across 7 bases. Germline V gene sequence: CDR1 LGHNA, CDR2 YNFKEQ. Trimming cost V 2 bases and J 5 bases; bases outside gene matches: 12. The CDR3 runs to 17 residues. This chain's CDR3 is CASSQSRGGDGNNEQFF. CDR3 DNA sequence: TGTGCCAGCAGCCAATCTAGGGGAGGGGATGGGAACAATGAGCAGTTCTTC.

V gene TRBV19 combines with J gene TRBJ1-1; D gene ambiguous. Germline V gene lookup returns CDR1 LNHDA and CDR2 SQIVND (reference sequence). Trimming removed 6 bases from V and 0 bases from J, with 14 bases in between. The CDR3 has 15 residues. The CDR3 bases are TGTGCCAGTAGGCCCCGGCAGGAACTGAACACTGAAGCTTTCTTT. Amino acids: CASRPRQELNTEAFF.

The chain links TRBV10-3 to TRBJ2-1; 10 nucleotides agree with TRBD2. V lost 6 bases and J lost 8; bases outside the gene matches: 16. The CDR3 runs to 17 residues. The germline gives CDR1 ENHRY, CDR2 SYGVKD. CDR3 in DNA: TGTGCCATCAGCCCCGGTGAGCGGGAGGGCCCTGTGGATGAGCAGTTCTTC. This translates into CAISPGEREGPVDEQFF.

CDR3 region: CASGTGQAGNTIYF. The CDR3 bases are TGTGCCAGCGGGACAGGCCAGGCTGGAAACACCATATATTTT. The gene calls are TRBV27 and TRBJ1-3, with TRBD1 identical over 8 bases. Germline values: CDR1 MNHEY, CDR2 SMNVEV (reference sequence). This CDR3 has 14 residues. V lost 8 bases, J lost 2 bases, and 5 bases stayed unmatched.

Written as DNA, the CDR3 is TGTGCCAGCAGTTCCCCGGGGTCCTACGAGCAGTACTTC. Translated, it gives CASSSPGSYEQYF. This sequence joins TRBV28 and TRBJ2-7; D may be TRBD2 (5 bases). The CDR3 contains 13 residues. V lost 4 bases and J 1 base, leaving 8 bases between the germline ends. Germline V gene data show CDR1 as MDHEN and CDR2 as SYDVKM.